This T cell receptor (beta chain) was found in a study of identical twins. General study results and limits: In monozygotic twins, models underestimated the sharing of out-of-frame TCR alpha.

Germline V gives CDR1 SGHDT, CDR2 YYEEEE. Trimming cost V 4 bases and J 5 bases, with 10 bases left between them. The CDR3 has 12 residues. This clonotype was detected a few times. The target antigen is unknown. TCRdb fed the 5' RACE reads into MiXCR, producing one record per CDR3 protein. Of about 470,000 distinct CDR3 sequences in the sample, around 24% are singletons; the top ten hold around 3%. The same sample was also used in a study of T cells expressing NK-cell markers.

Sequencing used CD4+ T cells sorted from blood. The rearrangement joins TRBV5-6 to TRBJ2-7; D gene ambiguous. The receptor was isolated from a woman aged 18-30 years in good health. The CDR3 protein is CASSAVGDEQYF. The CDR3 region has the DNA TGTGCCAGCAGCGCTGTTGGAGACGAGCAGTACTTC.